This TCR beta chain was profiled in a study of cytomegalovirus exposure and HLA in healthy donors. 13 Jbeta primers and 60 Vbeta primers were used for the PCR. Only in-frame clones appear in the TCRdb table, and some are missing; sequencing was by immunoSEQ multiplex PCR. Seen here are 150,000 to 200,000 clones, roughly three quarters observed once, and the top ten hold around 0.42%. Germline-derived CDR1 and CDR2 are SGHDT and YYEEEE. The ends were cut back, 4 bases at V and 13 bases at J, with 26 bases in the middle. There are 15 residues in the CDR3. Sequenced material: PBMCs. The clonotype was recovered from a male donor in good health and CMV-seropositive. The chain has TRBV5-6 and TRBJ1-1, with a possible D match to TRBD1 (6 bases). The CDR3 is CASSVGLGEGVMDFF. In nucleotides, the CDR3 is TGTGCCAGCAGCGTGGGACTGGGGGAGGGGGTTATGGATTTCTTT.